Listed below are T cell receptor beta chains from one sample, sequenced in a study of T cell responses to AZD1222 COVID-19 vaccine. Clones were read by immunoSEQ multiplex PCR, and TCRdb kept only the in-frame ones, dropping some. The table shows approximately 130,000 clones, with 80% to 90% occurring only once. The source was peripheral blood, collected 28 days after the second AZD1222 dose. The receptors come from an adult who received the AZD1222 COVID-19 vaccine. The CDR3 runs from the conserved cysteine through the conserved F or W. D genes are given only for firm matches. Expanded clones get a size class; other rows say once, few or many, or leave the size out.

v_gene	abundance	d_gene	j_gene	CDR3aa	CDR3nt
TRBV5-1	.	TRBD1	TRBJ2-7	CASSLMGQSYEQYF	TGCGCCAGCAGCTTGATGGGACAGAGCTACGAGCAGTACTTC
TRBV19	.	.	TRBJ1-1	CASSIMTAYMNTEAFF	TGTGCCAGTAGTATTATGACGGCGTACATGAACACTGAAGCTTTCTTT
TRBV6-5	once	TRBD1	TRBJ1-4	CASSPGDRGLFF	TGTGCCAGCAGTCCCGGGGACAGGGGACTGTTTTTT
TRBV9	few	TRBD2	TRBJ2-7	CASSQTSGGYEQYF	TGTGCCAGCAGCCAGACTAGCGGGGGCTACGAGCAGTACTTC
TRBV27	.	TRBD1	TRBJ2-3	CASSQGTARFFTDTQYF	TGTGCCAGCAGTCAAGGGACAGCAAGGTTTTTCACAGATACGCAGTATTTT
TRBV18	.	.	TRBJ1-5	CASSLIQGFGQPQHF	TGTGCCAGCTCACTGATACAGGGATTTGGACAGCCCCAGCATTTT
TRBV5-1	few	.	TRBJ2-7	CASSQNLDEQYF	TGCGCCAGCAGCCAAAACTTGGACGAGCAGTACTTC
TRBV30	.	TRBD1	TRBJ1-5	CAWSVLGQGARQPQHF	TGTGCCTGGAGTGTACTCGGACAGGGGGCAAGGCAGCCCCAGCATTTT
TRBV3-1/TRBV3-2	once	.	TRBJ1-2	CASSTPGGDYGYTF	TGTGCCAGCAGCACCCCGGGAGGGGACTATGGCTACACCTTC
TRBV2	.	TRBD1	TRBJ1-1	CASPGTVEAFF	TGTGCCAGTCCTGGGACAGTTGAAGCTTTCTTT
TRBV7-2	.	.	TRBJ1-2	CASSSRRGPSDYGYTF	TGTGCCAGCAGCTCCAGACGGGGGCCGTCGGACTATGGCTACACCTTC
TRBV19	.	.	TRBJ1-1	CASSIKVRTEAFF	TGTGCCAGTAGTATAAAGGTGAGGACTGAAGCTTTCTTT
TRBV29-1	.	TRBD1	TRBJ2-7	CSVEDGGQGGEQYF	TGCAGCGTTGAAGATGGGGGACAGGGGGGCGAGCAGTACTTC
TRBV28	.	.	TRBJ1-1	CASSLLLFPEMNTEAFF	TGTGCCAGCAGTTTATTACTATTCCCTGAGATGAACACTGAAGCTTTCTTT
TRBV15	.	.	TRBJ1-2	CATSAFSDTSDGYTF	TGTGCCACCAGCGCCTTTTCCGACACCTCGGATGGCTACACCTTC
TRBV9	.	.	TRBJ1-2	CASSSGRAYGYTF	TGTGCCAGCAGCTCCGGGAGAGCCTATGGCTACACCTTC
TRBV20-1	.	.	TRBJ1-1	CSASHALNTEAFF	TGCAGTGCTAGTCACGCTTTGAACACTGAAGCTTTCTTT
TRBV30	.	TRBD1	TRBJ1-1	CAWRRDRSGREAFF	TGTGCCTGGAGGCGGGACAGGTCGGGACGGGAAGCTTTCTTT
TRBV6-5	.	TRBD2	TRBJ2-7	CASSYRSSGGYEQYF	TGTGCCAGCAGTTACAGGTCTAGCGGGGGTTACGAGCAGTACTTC
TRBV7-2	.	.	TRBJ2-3	CASSLARGTDTQYF	TGTGCCAGCAGCTTAGCACGGGGCACAGATACGCAGTATTTT
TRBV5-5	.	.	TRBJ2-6	CASSFTAGAGANVLTF	TGTGCCAGCAGCTTTACCGCAGGGGCTGGGGCCAACGTCCTGACTTTC
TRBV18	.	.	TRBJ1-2	CASSPTPDANYGYTF	TGTGCCAGCTCACCAACCCCCGACGCTAACTATGGCTACACCTTC
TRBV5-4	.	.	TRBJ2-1	CATSRVDNEQFF	TGTGCCACCTCTAGGGTTGACAATGAGCAGTTCTTC
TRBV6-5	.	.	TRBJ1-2	CASSPPRGHGYTF	TGTGCCAGCAGTCCACCGCGGGGGCATGGCTACACCTTC
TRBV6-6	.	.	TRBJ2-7	CASSYVTGITYEQYF	TGTGCCAGCAGTTATGTAACAGGGATAACCTACGAGCAGTACTTC
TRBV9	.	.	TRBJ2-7	CASSVAPGVGEQYF	TGTGCCAGCAGCGTAGCGCCCGGGGTCGGGGAGCAGTACTTC
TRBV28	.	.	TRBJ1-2	CASSFGPSSYGYTF	TGTGCCAGCAGTTTTGGGCCTTCAAGCTATGGCTACACCTTC
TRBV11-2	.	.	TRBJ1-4	CASSLGGGTDEKLFF	TGTGCCAGCAGCTTAGGGGGCGGGACGGATGAAAAACTGTTTTTT
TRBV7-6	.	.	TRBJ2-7	CASSLRTGLPYEQYF	TGTGCCAGCAGCCTTAGGACTGGGCTCCCCTACGAGCAGTACTTC
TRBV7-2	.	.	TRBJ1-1	CATEGYTEAFF	TGTGCCACCGAGGGGTACACTGAAGCTTTCTTT
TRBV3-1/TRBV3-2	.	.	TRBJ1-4	CASSPGGLNEKLFF	TGTGCCAGCAGCCCGGGCGGTCTTAATGAAAAACTGTTTTTT
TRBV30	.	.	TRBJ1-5	CAWSSKGYQPQHF	TGTGCCTGGAGTAGTAAGGGTTACCAGCCCCAGCATTTT
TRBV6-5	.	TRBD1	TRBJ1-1	CASSYSQGAEAFF	TGTGCCAGCAGCTACTCCCAGGGGGCTGAAGCTTTCTTT
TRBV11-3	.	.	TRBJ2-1	CASSLMGASYNEQFF	TGTGCCAGCAGCTTGATGGGGGCATCCTACAATGAGCAGTTCTTC
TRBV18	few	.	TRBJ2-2	CASSQGRDTGELFF	TGTGCCAGCTCACAGGGGCGGGACACCGGGGAGCTGTTTTTT
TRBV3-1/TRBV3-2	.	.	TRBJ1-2	CASSQDGYYGYTF	TGTGCCAGCAGCCAAGATGGGTACTATGGCTACACCTTC
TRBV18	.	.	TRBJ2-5	CASSPAGRETQYF	TGTGCCAGCTCACCAGCGGGAAGGGAGACCCAGTACTTC